Following are 2 T cell receptor beta chains from one sample sequenced in a study of cytomegalovirus exposure and HLA in healthy donors. Vbeta (60) and Jbeta (13) primers were used in the PCR. TCRdb's copy holds only in-frame clones and misses some; the assay was immunoSEQ multiplex PCR. The listing records under 150,000 clones. Material for sequencing was PBMCs. These receptor sequences come from a woman between 35 and 50 years old in good health and CMV-seronegative.

The chain has TRBV7-2 and TRBJ2-7; 9 nucleotides agree with TRBD2. CDR3 length: 18 amino acids. V lost 4 bases and J lost 0; bases outside the gene matches: 13. Germline values: CDR1 SGHTA, CDR2 FQGNSA. CDR3 sequence reads: CASSSRGSGGPSSYEQYF. DNA of the CDR3: TGTGCCAGCAGCTCCCGGGGTAGCGGGGGCCCTAGCTCCTACGAGCAGTACTTC. The variable domain in full, with the rest retrieved from reference TRBV7-2 and TRBJ2-7, is GAGVSQSPSNKVTEKGKDVELRCDPISGHTALYWYRQSLGQGLEFLIYFQGNSAPDKSGLPSDRFSAERTGGSVSTLTIQRTQQEDSAVYLCASSSRGSGGPSSYEQYFGPGTRLTVT.

V and J are TRBV7-2 and TRBJ2-2, with 8 nucleotides matching TRBD2. V lost 1 base, J lost 6 bases, and 7 bases stayed unmatched. CDR1 is SGHTA and CDR2 is FQGNSA in the germline V gene. There are 16 residues in the CDR3. The CDR3, as DNA: TGTGCCAGCAGCTTAGTTCCAGCGGGGGCCGCCGGGGAGCTGTTTTTT. Translating it yields CASSLVPAGAAGELFF.